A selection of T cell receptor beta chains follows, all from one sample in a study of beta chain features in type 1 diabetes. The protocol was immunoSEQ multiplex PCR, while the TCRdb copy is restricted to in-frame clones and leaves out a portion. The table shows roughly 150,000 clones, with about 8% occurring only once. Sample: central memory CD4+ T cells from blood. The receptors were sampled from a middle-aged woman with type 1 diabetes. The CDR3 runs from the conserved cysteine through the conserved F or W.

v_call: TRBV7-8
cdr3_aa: CASSLAGEGYGYTF

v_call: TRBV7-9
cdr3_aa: CASSEGVRNTEAFF

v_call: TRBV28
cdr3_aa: CASSLGWQRFQETQYF

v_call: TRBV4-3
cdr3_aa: CASSPLGGRGGYEQYF

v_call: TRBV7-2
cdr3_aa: CASSPQGNGEQYF

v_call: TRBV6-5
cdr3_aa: CASSSGGKQPQHF

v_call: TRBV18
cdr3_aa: CASSTGTGSAEAFF

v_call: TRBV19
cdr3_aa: CASSISPGKTQYF

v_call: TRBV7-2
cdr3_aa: CASSTSSDSAYGYTF

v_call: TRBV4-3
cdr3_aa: CASSQVYGLPPDTQYF

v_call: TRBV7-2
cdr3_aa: CASSFASGGRYEQYF

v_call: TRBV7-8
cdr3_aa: CASSLAWAGGENIQYF

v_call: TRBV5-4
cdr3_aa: CASTQQTGDLTGELFF

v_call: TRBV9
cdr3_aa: CASSGFSGPYNEQFF

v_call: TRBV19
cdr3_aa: CASRQAVTGELFF

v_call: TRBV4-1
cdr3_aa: CASSQPDYGYTF

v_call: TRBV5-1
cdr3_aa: CASSVDRGGSNEQFF

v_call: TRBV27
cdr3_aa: CASRDYNSPLHF

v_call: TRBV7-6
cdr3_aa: CASSRQGNTEAFF

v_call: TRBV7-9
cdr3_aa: CASSLTEYTDTQYF

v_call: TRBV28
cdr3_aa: CASSPRQGQETQYF

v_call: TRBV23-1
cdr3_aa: CASSPTGYQETQYF

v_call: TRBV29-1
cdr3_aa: CSAAGTGNGKLFF

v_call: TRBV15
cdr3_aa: CATSRDHSGTGANVLTF

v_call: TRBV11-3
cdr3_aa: CASSPGRVGEQPQHF

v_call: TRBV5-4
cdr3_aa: CASSSDTFSGNTIYF

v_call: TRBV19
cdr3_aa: CASRDRYGYTF

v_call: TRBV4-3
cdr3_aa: CASSPQGAYGYTF

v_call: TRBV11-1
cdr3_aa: CASSQTGTGDNEQFF

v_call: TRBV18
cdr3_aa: CASSVMTTSYNEQFF

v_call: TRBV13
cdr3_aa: CASSTSSGSTDTQYF

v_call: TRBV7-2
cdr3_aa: CASSRDRFSSYEQYF

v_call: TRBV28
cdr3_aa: CASSPGSYEQYF

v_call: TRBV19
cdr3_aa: CASKLQGSKETQYF

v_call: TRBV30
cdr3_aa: CAWTQSGEAFF

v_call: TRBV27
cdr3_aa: CASSFVGQYNSPLHF

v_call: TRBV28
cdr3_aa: CASSSEQGYDYGYTF

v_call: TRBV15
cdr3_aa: CATSTIQQSSYEQYF

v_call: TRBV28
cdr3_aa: CASSSEGDNFYNEQFF

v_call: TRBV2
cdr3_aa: CASRQGAQGNQPQHF

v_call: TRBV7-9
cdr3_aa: CASSLAEAGELFF

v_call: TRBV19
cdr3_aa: CASSGTGGLEFF

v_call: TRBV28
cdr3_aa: CASSPTGRYTEAFF

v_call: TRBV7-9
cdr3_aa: CASSPGLSSYNEQFF

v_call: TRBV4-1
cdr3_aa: CASSPQGASGADTQYF

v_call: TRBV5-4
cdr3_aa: CASSLWDRNTEAFF

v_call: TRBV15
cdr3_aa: CATSRGLGQTVNTEAFF

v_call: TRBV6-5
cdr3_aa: CASSFTGTLNTEAFF

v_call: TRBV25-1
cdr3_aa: CASSESGYAEAFF

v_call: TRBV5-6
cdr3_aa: CASSFEDEQYF

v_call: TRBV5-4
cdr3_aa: CASSLTSGTRGTQYF

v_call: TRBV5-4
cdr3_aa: CASGKQGSYEQYF

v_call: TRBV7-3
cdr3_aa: CASSLSGTGVSNTEAFF

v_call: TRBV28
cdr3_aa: CASSLAVGGTGIYEQYF

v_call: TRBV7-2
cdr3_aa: CASSSGTGGFGYTF

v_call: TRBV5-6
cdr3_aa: CASSLSGFGNQPQHF

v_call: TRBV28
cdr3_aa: CASSPSGAIYNEQFF

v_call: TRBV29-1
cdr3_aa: CSVERDSYEQYF

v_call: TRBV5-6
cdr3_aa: CASSLGAGVSLYEQYF